This TCR beta chain was identified in a study of blood T cell repertoires in COVID-19. On the study more broadly: The United States, Italy and Spain were the sources of the acute and convalescent COVID-19 samples. From T cells, B-cell-depleted T cells, or PBMCs came the material, which was cDNA or gDNA.

Original processing methods: Nucleated cell number was recorded as an estimate derived from reference gene primer amplification. Some clones are missing from TCRdb's copy, which holds only in-frame ones; the method was immunoSEQ multiplex PCR. The V and J calls and clone size were taken over from that table, and D and trimming were inferred from the DNA. The sample contains hundreds of thousands of clones, 87% of which appear only once. The germline V gene encodes CDR1 PRHDT and CDR2 FYEKMQ (reference sequence). Trimming at V came to 7 bases and at J to 1 base, leaving 3 bases not matched to a gene. CDR3 length: 14 residues.

The chain carries TRBV13 and TRBJ1-2; TRBD1 agrees at 10 bases. Sequencing was done on a sample of peripheral blood. The sequence came from a man younger than 35 with active or convalescent COVID-19. CDR3 DNA sequence: TGTGCCAGCACCAGGGACAGGGGTAACTATGGCTACACCTTC. Amino acids: CASTRDRGNYGYTF.